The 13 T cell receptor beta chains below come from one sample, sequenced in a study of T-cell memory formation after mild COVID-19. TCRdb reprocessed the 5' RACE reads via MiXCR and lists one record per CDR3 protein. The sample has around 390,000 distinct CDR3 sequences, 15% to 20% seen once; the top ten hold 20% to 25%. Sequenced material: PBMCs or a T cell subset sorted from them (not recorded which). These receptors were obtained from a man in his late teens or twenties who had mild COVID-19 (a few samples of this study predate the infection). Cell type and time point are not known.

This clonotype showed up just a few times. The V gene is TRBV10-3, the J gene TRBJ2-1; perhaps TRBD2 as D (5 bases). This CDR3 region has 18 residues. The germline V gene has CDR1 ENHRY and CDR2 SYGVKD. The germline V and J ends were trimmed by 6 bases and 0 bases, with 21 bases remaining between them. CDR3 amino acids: CAISLIGLSEGSYNEQFF. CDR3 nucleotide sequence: TGTGCCATCAGCCTGATCGGACTTTCCGAAGGCTCCTACAATGAGCAGTTCTTC.

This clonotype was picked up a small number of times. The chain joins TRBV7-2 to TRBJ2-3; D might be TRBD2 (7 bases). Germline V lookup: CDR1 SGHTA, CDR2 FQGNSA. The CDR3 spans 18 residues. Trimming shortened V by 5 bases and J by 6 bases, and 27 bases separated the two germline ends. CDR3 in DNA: TGTGCCAGCAGCAAACAGCATCTGGCGGGGGCCCAGCGGGATACGCAGTATTTT. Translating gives CASSKQHLAGAQRDTQYF.

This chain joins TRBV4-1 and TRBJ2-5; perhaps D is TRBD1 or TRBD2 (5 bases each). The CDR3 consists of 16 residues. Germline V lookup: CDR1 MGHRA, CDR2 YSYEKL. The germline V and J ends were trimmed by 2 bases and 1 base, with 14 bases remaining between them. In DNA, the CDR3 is TGCGCCAGCAGCCAAAGACCGGGACGGATCCAAGAGACCCAGTACTTC. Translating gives CASSQRPGRIQETQYF.

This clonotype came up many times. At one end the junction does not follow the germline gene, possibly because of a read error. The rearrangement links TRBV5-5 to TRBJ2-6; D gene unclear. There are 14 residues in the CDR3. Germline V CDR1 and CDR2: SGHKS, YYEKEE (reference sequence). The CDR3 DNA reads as TGTGCCAGCACCTTGCTCTCGGGGGCCAACGTCCTGACTTTC. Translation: CASTLLSGANVLTF.

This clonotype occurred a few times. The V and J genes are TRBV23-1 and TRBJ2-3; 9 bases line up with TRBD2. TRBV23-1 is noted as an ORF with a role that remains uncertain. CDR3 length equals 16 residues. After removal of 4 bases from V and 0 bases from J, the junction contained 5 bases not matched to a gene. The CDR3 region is CASSLRAGGSTDTQYF. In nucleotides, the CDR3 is TGCGCCAGCAGTCTCCGAGCGGGGGGCAGCACAGATACGCAGTATTTT.

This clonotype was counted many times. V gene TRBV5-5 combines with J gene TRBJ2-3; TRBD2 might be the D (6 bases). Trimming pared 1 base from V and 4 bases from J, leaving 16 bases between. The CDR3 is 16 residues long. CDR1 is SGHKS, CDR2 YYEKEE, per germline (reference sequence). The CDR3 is CASSLPPVWGADTQYF. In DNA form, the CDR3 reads TGTGCCAGCAGCTTGCCCCCAGTGTGGGGGGCAGATACGCAGTATTTT.

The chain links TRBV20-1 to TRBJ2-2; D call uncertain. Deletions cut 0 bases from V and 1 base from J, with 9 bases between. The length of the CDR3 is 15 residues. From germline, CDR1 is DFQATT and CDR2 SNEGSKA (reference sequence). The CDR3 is CSARDFKGNTGELFF. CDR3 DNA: TGCAGTGCTAGAGATTTCAAAGGGAACACCGGGGAGCTGTTTTTT.

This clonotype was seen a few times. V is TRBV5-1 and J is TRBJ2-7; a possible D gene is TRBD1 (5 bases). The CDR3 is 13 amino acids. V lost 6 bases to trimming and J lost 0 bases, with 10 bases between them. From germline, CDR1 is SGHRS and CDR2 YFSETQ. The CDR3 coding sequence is TGCGCCAGCAAGGGGCTCAGCTCCTACGAGCAGTACTTC. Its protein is CASKGLSSYEQYF.

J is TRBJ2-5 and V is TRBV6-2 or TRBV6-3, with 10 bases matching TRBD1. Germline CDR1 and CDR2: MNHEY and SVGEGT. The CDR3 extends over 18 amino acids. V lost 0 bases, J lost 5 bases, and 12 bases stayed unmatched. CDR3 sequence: CASSYSLRTGTGVETQYF. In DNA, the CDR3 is TGTGCCAGCAGTTACTCCCTAAGGACCGGGACAGGGGTGGAGACCCAGTACTTC.

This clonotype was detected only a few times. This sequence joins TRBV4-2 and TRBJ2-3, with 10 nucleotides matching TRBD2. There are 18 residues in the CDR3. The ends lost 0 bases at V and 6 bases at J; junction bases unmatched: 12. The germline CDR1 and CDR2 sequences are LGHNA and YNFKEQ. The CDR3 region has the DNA TGTGCCAGCAGCCAAGATACTAGCTTAGCGGGGGGATCGGATACGCAGTATTTT. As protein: CASSQDTSLAGGSDTQYF.

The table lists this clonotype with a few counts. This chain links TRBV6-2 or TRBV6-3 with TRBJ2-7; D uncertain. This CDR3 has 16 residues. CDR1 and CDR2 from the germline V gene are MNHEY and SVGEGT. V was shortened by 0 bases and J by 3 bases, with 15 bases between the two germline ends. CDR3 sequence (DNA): TGTGCCAGCAGTTACTCTAGGGCACGCCAAGTCTACGAGCAGTACGTC. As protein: CASSYSRARQVYEQYV.

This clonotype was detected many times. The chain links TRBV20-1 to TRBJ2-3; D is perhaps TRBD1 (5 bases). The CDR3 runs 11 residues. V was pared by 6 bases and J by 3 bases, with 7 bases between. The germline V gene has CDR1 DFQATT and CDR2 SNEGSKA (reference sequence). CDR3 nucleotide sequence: TGCAGTGCCCGACAGACAGATACGCAGTATTTT. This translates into CSARQTDTQYF.

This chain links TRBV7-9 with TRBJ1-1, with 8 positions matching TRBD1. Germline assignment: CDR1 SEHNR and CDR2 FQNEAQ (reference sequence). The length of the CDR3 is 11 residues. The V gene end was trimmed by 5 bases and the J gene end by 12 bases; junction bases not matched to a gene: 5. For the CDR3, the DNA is TGTGCCAGCAGCCAGGACAGGGTGCCTTTCTTT. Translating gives CASSQDRVPFF.